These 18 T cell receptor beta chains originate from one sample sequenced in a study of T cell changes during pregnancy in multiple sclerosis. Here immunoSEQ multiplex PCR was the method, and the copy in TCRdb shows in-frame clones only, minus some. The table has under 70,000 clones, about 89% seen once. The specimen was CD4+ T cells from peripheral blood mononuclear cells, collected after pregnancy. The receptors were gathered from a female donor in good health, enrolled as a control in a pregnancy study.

CDR3 region: CASSDQGANNSPLHF. The DNA for the CDR3 is TGTGCCAGCTCAGATCAGGGGGCCAATAATTCACCCCTCCACTTT. The chain uses TRBV18 and TRBJ1-6, with TRBD1 matching over 8 bases. This CDR3 spans 15 amino acids. V trimming: 5 bases; J trimming: 5 bases; junction bases outside the gene matches: 5. Germline lookup yields CDR1 KGHSH and CDR2 LQKENI. The complete variable domain, with remaining parts taken from reference TRBV18 and TRBJ1-6, reads NAGVMQNPRHLVRRRGQEARLRCSPMKGHSHVYWYRQLPEEGLKFMVYLQKENIIDESGMPKERFSAEFPKEGPSILRIQQVVRGDSAAYFCASSDQGANNSPLHFGNGTRLTVT.

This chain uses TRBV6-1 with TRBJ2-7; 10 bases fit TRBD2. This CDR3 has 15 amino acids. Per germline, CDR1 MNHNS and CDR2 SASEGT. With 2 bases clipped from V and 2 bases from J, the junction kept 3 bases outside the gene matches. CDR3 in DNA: TGTGCCAGCAGTGAAAGCGGGGGGGGCCCCTACGAGCAGTACTTC. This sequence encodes CASSESGGGPYEQYF.

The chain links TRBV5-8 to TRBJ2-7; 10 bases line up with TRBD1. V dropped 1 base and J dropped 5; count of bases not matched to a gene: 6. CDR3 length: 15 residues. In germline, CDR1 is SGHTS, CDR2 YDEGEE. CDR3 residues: CASSLTGQGIDEQYF. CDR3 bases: TGTGCCAGCAGCTTGACGGGACAGGGGATCGACGAGCAGTACTTC.

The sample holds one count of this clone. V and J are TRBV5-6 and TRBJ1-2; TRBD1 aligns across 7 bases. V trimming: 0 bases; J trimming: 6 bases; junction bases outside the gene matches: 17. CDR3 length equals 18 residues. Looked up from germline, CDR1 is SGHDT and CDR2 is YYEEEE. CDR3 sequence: CASSLGPGGELYGDGYTF. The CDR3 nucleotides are TGTGCCAGCAGCTTGGGTCCAGGGGGAGAACTATATGGGGATGGCTACACCTTC.

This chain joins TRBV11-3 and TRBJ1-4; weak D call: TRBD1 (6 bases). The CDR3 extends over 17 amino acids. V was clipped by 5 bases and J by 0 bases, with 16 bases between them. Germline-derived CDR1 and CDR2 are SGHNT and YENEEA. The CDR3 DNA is TGTGCCAGCAGCCCAAGACGAGGACAGTCAACTAATGAAAAACTGTTTTTT. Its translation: CASSPRRGQSTNEKLFF. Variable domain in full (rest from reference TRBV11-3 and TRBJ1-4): EAGVVQSPRYKIIEKKQPVAFWCNPISGHNTLYWYLQNLGQGPELLIRYENEEAVDDSQLPKDRFSAERLKGVDSTLKIQPAELGDSAVYLCASSPRRGQSTNEKLFFGSGTQLSVL.

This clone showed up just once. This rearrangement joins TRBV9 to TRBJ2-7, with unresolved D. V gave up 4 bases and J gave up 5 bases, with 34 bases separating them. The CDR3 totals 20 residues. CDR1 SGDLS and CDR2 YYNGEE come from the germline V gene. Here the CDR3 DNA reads TGTGCCAGCAGCCCCGACCCCTTAAACCCCTTAACAGAACGTTACGACGAGCAGTACTTC. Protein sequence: CASSPDPLNPLTERYDEQYF.

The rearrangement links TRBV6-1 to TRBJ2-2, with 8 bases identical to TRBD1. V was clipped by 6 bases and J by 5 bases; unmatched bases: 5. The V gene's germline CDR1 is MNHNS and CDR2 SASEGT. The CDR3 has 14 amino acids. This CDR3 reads CASRRTGSTGELFF. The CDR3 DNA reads TGTGCCAGCAGGAGGACAGGGAGTACCGGGGAGCTGTTTTTT.

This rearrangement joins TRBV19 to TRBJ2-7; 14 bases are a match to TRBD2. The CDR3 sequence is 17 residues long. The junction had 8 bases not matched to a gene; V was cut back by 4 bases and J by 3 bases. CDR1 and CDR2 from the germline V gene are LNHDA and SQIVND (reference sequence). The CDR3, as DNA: TGTGCCAGTAGTACCACCGGGACTAGCGGGGGATACTACGAGCAGTACTTC. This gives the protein CASSTTGTSGGYYEQYF.

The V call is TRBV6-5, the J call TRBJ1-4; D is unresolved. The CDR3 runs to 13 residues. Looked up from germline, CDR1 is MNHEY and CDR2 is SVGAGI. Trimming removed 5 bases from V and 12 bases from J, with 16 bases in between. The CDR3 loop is CASSRGSMNELFF. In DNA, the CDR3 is TGTGCCAGCAGTCGAGGGAGTATGAATGAACTGTTTTTT.

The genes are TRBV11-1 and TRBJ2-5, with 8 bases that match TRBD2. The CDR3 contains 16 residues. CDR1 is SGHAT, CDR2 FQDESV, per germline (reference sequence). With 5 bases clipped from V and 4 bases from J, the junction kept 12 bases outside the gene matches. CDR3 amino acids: CASSPLLGGGIETQYF. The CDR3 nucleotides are TGTGCCAGCAGCCCACTCCTTGGCGGGGGGATAGAGACCCAGTACTTC.

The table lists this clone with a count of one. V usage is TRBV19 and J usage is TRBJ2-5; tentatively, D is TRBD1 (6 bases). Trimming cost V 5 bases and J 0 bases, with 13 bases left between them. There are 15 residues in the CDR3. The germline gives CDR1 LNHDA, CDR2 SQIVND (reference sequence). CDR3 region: CASSAWTANQETQYF. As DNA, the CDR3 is TGTGCCAGTAGTGCCTGGACAGCTAACCAAGAGACCCAGTACTTC.

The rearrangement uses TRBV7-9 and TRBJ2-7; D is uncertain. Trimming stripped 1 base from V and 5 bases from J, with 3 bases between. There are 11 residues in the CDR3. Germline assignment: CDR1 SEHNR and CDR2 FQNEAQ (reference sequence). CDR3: CASSLVDEQYF. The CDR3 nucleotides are TGTGCCAGCAGCTTAGTAGACGAGCAGTACTTC.

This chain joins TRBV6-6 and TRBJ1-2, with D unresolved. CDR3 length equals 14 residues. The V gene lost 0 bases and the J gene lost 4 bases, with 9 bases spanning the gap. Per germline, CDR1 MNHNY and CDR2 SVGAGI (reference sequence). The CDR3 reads CASSYSGGSYGYTF. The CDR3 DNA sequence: TGTGCCAGCAGTTACTCCGGAGGAAGCTATGGCTACACCTTC.

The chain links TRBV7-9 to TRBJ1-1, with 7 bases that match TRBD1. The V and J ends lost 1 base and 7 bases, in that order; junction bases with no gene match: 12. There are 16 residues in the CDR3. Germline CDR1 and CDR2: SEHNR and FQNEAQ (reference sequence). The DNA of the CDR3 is TGTGCCAGCAGCTTAGGGCAGGGGGGAATCCACAGTGAAGCTTTCTTT. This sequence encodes CASSLGQGGIHSEAFF. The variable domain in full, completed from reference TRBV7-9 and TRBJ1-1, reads DTGVSQNPRHKITKRGQNVTFRCDPISEHNRLYWYRQTLGQGPEFLTYFQNEAQLEKSRLLSDRFSAERPKGSFSTLEIQRTEQGDSAMYLCASSLGQGGIHSEAFFGQGTRLTVV.

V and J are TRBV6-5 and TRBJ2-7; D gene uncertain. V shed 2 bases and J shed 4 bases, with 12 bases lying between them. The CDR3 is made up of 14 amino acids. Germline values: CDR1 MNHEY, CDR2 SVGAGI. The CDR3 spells CASSYGAARYEQYF. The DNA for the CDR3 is TGTGCCAGCAGTTACGGCGCAGCTAGATACGAGCAGTACTTC.

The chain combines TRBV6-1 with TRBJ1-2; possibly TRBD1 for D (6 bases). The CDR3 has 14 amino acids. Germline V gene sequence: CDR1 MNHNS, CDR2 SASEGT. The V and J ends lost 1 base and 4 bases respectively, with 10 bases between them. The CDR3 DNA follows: TGTGCCAGCAGTGAAGGACAGGCTATCTATGGCTACACCTTC. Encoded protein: CASSEGQAIYGYTF.

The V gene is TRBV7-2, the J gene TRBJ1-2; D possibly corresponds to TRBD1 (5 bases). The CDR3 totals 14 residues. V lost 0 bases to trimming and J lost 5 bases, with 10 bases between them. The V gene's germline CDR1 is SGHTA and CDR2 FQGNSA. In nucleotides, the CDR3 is TGTGCCAGCAGCTTAGCGTCAGGGCTGTATGGCTACACCTTC. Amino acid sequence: CASSLASGLYGYTF.

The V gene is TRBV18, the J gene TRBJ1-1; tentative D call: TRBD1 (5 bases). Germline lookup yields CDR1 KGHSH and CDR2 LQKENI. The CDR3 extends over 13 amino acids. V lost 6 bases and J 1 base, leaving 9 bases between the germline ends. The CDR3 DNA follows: TGTGCCAGCTCGTCCGGACAGAACACTGAAGCTTTCTTT. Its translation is CASSSGQNTEAFF.